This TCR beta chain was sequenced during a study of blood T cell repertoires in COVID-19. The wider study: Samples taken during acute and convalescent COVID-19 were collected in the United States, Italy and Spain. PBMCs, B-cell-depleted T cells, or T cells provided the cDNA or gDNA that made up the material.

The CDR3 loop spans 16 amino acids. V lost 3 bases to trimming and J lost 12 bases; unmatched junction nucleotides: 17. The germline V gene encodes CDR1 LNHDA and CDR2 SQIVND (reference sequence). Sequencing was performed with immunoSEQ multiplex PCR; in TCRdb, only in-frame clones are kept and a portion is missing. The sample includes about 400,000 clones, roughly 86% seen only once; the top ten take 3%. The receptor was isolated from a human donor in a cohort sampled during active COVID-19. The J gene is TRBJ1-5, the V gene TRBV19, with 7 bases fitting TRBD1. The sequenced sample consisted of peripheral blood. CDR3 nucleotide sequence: TGTGCCAGTAGTATTTTAAGGGGACAGAAGATTAGCGGCCAGCATTTT. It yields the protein CASSILRGQKISGQHF.